In this sample, the clone carrying this T cell receptor beta chain turned up once. This table comes from immunoSEQ multiplex PCR, and its TCRdb copy is limited to in-frame clones, with some not included. Of about 200,000 clones detected, roughly 92% appear once; the ten largest clones hold approximately 3.4%. The data are from a study of T cell responses to AZD1222 COVID-19 vaccine. This TCR derives from an adult who received the AZD1222 COVID-19 vaccine. Sequences were derived from peripheral blood, sampled 28 days after the second AZD1222 dose.

CDR3 DNA: TGTGCCAGCAGCCTCGACCGGCCCCTCCACTTT. Protein: CASSLDRPLHF. The V and J genes are TRBV7-9 and TRBJ1-6; D is uncertain. The V end was cut by 5 bases, the J end by 13 bases, with 9 bases between. The CDR3 has 11 residues. Germline CDR1 is SEHNR and CDR2 is FQNEAQ (reference sequence).